A selection of T cell receptor beta chains follows, all from one sample in a study of shared clonotypes between healthy human individuals. Produced via immunoSEQ multiplex PCR; TCRdb's table is partial and in-frame only. The table includes 1.5 million to 1.9 million clones, 98% detected once. The source material was naive CD4+ T cells sorted from blood. All receptors come from a man under 40 in good health. The CDR3 runs from the conserved cysteine through the conserved F or W.

V: TRBV19
J: TRBJ1-2
CDR3: CASSPRGTGFNYGYTF

V: TRBV11-3
J: TRBJ2-1
CDR3: CASSSAAASSYNEQFF

V: TRBV28
J: TRBJ2-2
CDR3: CASSSNTGELFF

V: TRBV5-6
J: TRBJ2-7
CDR3: CASSSPGGYYEQYF

V: TRBV7-2
J: TRBJ2-7
CDR3: CASSPQSGYEQYF

V: TRBV9
J: TRBJ2-5
CDR3: CASSQAPERGGETQYF

V: TRBV5-5
J: TRBJ2-1
CDR3: CATRTGALGPFF

V: TRBV25-1
J: TRBJ1-2
CDR3: CASSEIARDYGYTF

V: TRBV5-4
J: TRBJ2-1
CDR3: CASSLTGRSYNEQFF

V: TRBV9
J: TRBJ2-7
CDR3: CASSVGGTVSYEQYF

V: TRBV2
J: TRBJ2-1
CDR3: CASPDLAGATYNEQFF

V: TRBV28
J: TRBJ2-7
CDR3: CASRPGQFFYEQYF

V: TRBV9
J: TRBJ2-7
CDR3: CASSQDTWSYEQYF

V: TRBV15
J: TRBJ2-7
CDR3: CATSRDRQGYEQYF

V: TRBV10-3
J: TRBJ2-3
CDR3: CAISVGVAGGAADTQYF

V: TRBV19
J: TRBJ2-5
CDR3: CASSTGTMQETQYF

V: TRBV4-1
J: TRBJ1-5
CDR3: CASSQVAGVRQPQHF

V: TRBV7-8
J: TRBJ2-1
CDR3: CASSIGRLAGYNEQFF

V: TRBV5-1
J: TRBJ1-1
CDR3: CASSDRDRGRGNTEAFF

V: TRBV30
J: TRBJ2-2
CDR3: CAWSEDSYTGELFF

V: TRBV9
J: TRBJ2-1
CDR3: CASSVDPTSGIRNEQFF

V: TRBV10-3
J: TRBJ2-3
CDR3: CAISESGTSTDTQYF

V: TRBV10-3
J: TRBJ2-1
CDR3: CASLSAANNEQFF

V: TRBV5-1
J: TRBJ2-2
CDR3: CASRTGSVGGPTGELFF

V: TRBV28
J: TRBJ2-3
CDR3: CASSLQGNTDTQYF

V: TRBV18
J: TRBJ2-5
CDR3: CASSPRSRQETQYF

V: TRBV5-1
J: TRBJ2-7
CDR3: CASSFNRDRNTYEQYF

V: TRBV28
J: TRBJ1-3
CDR3: CASSSPRGKFGNTIYF

V: TRBV7-2
J: TRBJ2-7
CDR3: CASSLRGREQYF

V: TRBV7-7
J: TRBJ2-3
CDR3: CASSLGYTDTQYF

V: TRBV13
J: TRBJ2-7
CDR3: CASSRSQGGYEQYF

V: TRBV7-9
J: TRBJ2-1
CDR3: CASSYETTGSYNEQFF

V: TRBV15
J: TRBJ1-4
CDR3: CATSRDRGTNEKLFF

V: TRBV18
J: TRBJ2-3
CDR3: CASSPGPGGSIF

V: TRBV5-6
J: TRBJ2-4
CDR3: CASSSSGTGGDIQYF

V: TRBV15
J: TRBJ2-1
CDR3: CATRTSLSYNEQFF

V: TRBV14
J: TRBJ2-7
CDR3: CASSQDRGYEQYF

V: TRBV2
J: TRBJ1-5
CDR3: CASSESEGRSAQHF

V: TRBV6-6
J: TRBJ1-4
CDR3: CASSYLARTEEKLFF

V: TRBV5-4
J: TRBJ2-5
CDR3: CASSLPPSGRARETQYF

V: TRBV18
J: TRBJ1-1
CDR3: CASSQSRVGTEAFF

V: TRBV12-1
J: TRBJ2-5
CDR3: CASSLAGPQYF

V: TRBV29-1
J: TRBJ2-7
CDR3: CSVKREGISYEQYF

V: TRBV18
J: TRBJ2-1
CDR3: CASSPRQGMLDNEQFF

V: TRBV5-6
J: TRBJ2-1
CDR3: CASSYLPKVNEQFF

V: TRBV18
J: TRBJ2-7
CDR3: CASSHRETYEQYF

V: TRBV7-2
J: TRBJ2-7
CDR3: CASSADLVAAYEQYF

V: TRBV19
J: TRBJ1-5
CDR3: CATSGLGNQPQHF

V: TRBV5-1
J: TRBJ2-2
CDR3: CASSGAPGPNTGELFF